The source of this T cell receptor beta chain is a study of shared clonotypes between healthy human individuals. Whole-study results and caveats: Sorted-subset sequencing was shown by rarefaction to be incomplete despite large depth. A handful of donors shared approximately 5% of their naive CD4 clonotypes.

The investigators split CD4+ cells into a CD45RA+ naive subset and a CD45RA-negative memory subset. A roughly 200 ng quantity of DNA, about 30,000 T cell genomes, went into the sorted-subset replicate PCRs. Sequencing used immunoSEQ multiplex PCR; TCRdb keeps in-frame clones, though not all of them. Here the sample spans roughly 2 million clones, more than 90% being singletons. The V gene's germline CDR1 is SNHLY and CDR2 FYNNEI. The CDR3 runs to 14 residues. V lost 2 bases to trimming and J lost 1 base, with 9 bases between them. For this clone: As yet, its antigen is unknown.

The chain carries TRBV2 and TRBJ2-7, with D uncertain. This receptor was identified in a young man in good health. The specimen sequenced was naive CD4+ T cells sorted from blood. Specified subset: CD45RA+ positively selected. The CDR3 nucleotides read TGTGCCAGCAGTGAATTTGTACAGTCCTACGAGCAGTACTTC. As protein: CASSEFVQSYEQYF.